This TCR beta chain appears in the sequencing data of a study of CD8 T cells in ankylosing spondylitis. Per germline, CDR1 SQVTM and CDR2 ANQGSEA. The CDR3 totals 15 residues. Trimming shortened V by 4 bases and J by 6 bases, and 19 bases separated the two germline ends. The authors made TCR beta libraries by quantitative 5'-RACE with molecular barcodes. TCRdb used MiXCR to reprocess the 5' RACE reads, holding one entry per CDR3 protein. The sample yields approximately 140,000 distinct CDR3 sequences, roughly 8% seen once. This clonotype was seen ten or more times. What was sequenced was synovial fluid, either unsorted or a sorted T cell fraction (not recorded which). The sequence was obtained from a male donor with ankylosing spondylitis. The chain links TRBV29-1 to TRBJ2-1, with D unresolved. The CDR3 DNA is TGCAGCGTTGGGTTACGGGTCCTACTATCCAATGAGCAGTTCTTC. As protein: CSVGLRVLLSNEQFF.